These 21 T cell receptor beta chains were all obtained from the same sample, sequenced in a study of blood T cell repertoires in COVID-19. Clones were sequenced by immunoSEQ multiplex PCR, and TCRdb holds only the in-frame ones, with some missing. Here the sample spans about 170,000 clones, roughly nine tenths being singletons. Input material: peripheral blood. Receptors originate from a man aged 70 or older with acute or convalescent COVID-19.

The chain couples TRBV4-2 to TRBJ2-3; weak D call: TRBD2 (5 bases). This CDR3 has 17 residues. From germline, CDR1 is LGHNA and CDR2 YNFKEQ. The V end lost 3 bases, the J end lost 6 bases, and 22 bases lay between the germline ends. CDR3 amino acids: CASSQERSGSSWDTQYF. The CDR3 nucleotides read TGTGCCAGCAGCCAGGAAAGGAGCGGCAGTAGTTGGGATACGCAGTATTTT.

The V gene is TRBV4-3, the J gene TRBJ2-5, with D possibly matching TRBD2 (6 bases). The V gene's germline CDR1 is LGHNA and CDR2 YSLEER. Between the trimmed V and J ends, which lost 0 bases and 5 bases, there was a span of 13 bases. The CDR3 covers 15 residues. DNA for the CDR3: TGCGCCAGCAGCCAAGATCGGAGGGTTTTTGAGACCCAGTACTTC. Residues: CASSQDRRVFETQYF.

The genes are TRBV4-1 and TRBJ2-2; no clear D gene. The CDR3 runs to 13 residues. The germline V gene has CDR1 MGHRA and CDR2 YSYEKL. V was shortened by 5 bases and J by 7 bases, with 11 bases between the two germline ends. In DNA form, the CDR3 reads TGCGCCAGCAGCGCCCAGGCCATCGGGGAGCTGTTTTTT. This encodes CASSAQAIGELFF.

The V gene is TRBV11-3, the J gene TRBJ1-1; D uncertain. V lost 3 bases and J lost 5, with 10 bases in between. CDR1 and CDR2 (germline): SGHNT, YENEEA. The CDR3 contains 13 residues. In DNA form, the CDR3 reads TGTGCCAGCAGCTTTTCACGGGAAACTGAAGCTTTCTTT. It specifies CASSFSRETEAFF.

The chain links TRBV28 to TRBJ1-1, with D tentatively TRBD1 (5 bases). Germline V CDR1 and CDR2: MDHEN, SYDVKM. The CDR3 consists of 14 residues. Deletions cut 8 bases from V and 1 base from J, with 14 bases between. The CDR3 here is CASRWGRENTEAFF. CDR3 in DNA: TGTGCCAGCCGCTGGGGCAGGGAGAACACTGAAGCTTTCTTT.

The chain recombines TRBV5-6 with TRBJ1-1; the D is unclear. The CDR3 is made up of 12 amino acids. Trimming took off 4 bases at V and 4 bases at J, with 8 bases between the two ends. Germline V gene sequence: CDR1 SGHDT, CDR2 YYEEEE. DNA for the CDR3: TGTGCCAGCAGCACTCCCCCCACTGAAGCTTTCTTT. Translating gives CASSTPPTEAFF.

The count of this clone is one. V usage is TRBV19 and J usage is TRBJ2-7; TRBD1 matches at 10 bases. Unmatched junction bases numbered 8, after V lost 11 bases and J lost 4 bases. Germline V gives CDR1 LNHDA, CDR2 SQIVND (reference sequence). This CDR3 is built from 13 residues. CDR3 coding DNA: TGTGCCCGCCAGCGACAGGGGGCATACGAGCAGTACTTC. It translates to CARQRQGAYEQYF.

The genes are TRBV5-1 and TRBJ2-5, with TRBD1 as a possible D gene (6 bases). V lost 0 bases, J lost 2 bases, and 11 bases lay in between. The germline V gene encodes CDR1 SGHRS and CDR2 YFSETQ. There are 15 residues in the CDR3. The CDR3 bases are TGCGCCAGCAGCTTGGTTGGGACACGGCAAGAGACCCAGTACTTC. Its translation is CASSLVGTRQETQYF.

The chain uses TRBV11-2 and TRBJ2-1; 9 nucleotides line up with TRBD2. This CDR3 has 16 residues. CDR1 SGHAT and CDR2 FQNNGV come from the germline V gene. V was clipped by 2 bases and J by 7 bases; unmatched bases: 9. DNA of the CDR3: TGTGCCAGCAGCTTATGGGGAGCGGGAGGCTTAAATGAGCAGTTCTTC. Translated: CASSLWGAGGLNEQFF.

The CDR3 reads CATSASAQGSDQPQHF. The CDR3 DNA sequence: TGTGCCACCAGTGCATCGGCCCAGGGCTCGGATCAGCCCCAGCATTTT. This chain uses TRBV24-1 with TRBJ1-5; maybe TRBD1 (5 bases). This CDR3 is 16 amino acids long. Germline loops: CDR1 KGHDR, CDR2 SFDVKD. With 5 bases removed from V and 5 bases from J, the gap between germline ends came to 18 bases.

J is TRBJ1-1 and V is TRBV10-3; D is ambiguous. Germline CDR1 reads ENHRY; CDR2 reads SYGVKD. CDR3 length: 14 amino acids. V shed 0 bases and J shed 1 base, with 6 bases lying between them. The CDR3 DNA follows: TGTGCCATCAGTGAGTCCGAGGCGAACACTGAAGCTTTCTTT. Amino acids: CAISESEANTEAFF.

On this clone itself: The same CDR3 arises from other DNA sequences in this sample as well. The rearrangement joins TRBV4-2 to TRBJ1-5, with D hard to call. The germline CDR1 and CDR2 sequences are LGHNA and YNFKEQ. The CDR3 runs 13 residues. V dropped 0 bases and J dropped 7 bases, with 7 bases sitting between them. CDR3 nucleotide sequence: TGTGCCAGCAGCCAAGATCCCCGGCAGCCCCAGCATTTT. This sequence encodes CASSQDPRQPQHF.

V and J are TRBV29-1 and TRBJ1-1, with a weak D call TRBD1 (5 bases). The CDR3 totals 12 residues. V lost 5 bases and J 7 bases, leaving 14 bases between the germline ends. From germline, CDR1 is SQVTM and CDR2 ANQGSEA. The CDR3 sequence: CSVFDSLLEAFF. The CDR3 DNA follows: TGCAGCGTTTTCGACAGCCTCCTTGAAGCTTTCTTT.

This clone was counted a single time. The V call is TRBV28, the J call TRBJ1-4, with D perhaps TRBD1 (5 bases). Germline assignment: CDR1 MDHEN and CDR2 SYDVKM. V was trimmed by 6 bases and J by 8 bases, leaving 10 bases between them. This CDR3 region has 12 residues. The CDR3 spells CASSQGGEKLFF. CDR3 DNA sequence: TGTGCCAGCAGCCAGGGAGGGGAAAAACTGTTTTTT.

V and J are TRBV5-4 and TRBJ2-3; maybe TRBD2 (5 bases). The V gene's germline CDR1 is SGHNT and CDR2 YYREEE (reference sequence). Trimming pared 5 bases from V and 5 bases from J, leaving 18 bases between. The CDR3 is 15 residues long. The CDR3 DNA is TGTGCCAGCAGTCCGACCCCTGCGGCGGGAGATACGCAGTATTTT. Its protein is CASSPTPAAGDTQYF.

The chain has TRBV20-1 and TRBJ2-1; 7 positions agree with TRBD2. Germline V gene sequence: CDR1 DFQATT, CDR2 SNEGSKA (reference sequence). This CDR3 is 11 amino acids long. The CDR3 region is CGKQLASRQFF. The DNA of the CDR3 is TGCGGCAAGCAACTAGCGTCTAGGCAGTTCTTC.

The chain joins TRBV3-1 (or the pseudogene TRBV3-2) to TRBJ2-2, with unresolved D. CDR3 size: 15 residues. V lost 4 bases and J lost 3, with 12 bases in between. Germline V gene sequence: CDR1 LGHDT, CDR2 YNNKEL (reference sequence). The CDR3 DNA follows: TGTGCCAGCAGCCTTGGCCCCCTCGACACCGGGGAGCTGTTTTTT. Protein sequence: CASSLGPLDTGELFF.

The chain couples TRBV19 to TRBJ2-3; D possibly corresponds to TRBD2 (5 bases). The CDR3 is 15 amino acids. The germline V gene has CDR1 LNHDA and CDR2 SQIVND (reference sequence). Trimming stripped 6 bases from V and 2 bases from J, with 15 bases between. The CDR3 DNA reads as TGTGCCAGTAGATCTAGAGGCGGGCCCACAGATACGCAGTATTTT. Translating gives CASRSRGGPTDTQYF.

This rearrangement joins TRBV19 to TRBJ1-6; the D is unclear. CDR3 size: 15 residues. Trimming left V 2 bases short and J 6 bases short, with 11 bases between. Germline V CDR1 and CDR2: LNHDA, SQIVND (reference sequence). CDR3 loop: CASSINAVVNSPLHF. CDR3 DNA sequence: TGTGCCAGTAGTATAAACGCGGTGGTTAATTCACCCCTCCACTTT.

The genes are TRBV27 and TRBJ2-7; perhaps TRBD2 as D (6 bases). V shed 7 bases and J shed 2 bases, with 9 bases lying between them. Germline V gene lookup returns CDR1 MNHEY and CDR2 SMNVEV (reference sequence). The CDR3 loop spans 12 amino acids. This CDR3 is CASTWRAYEQYF. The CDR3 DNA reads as TGTGCCAGCACCTGGAGGGCCTACGAGCAGTACTTC.

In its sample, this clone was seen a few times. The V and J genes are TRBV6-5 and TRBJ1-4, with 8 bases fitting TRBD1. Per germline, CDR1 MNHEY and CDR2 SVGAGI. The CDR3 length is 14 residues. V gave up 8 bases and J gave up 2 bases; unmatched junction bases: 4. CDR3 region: CASGRQGTNEKLFF. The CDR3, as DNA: TGTGCCAGCGGCCGACAGGGGACTAATGAAAAACTGTTTTTT.